This paragraph reports one T cell receptor beta chain. Its specificity is unknown. This entry comes from a study of OX40 agonist ivuxolimab in advanced cancers. For the study at large: The mean age was roughly 60 years, ranging from 23 to 79, with about four fifths of participants male.

The V gene end was trimmed by 2 bases and the J gene end by 6 bases; junction bases not matched to a gene: 6. The germline V gene encodes CDR1 MNHEY and CDR2 SVGAGI. The CDR3 sequence is 15 residues long. Sequencing was performed with immunoSEQ multiplex PCR; in TCRdb, only in-frame clones are kept and a portion is missing. The top ten clones hold under 45% of a sample with about 37,000 clones, 70% to 90% of them seen once. Study outcomes and limitations: Among the nonresponders, some also had low normalized T-cell clonal expansion.

The J gene is TRBJ1-4, the V gene TRBV6-5; TRBD1 matches 7 bases. The sample consisted of CD4+ or CD8+ T cells sorted from blood, taken in a trial of the OX40 agonist ivuxolimab. This receptor was obtained from an adult with an advanced solid tumor such as melanoma, head and neck, liver or kidney cancer. This CDR3 reads CASSYEGRGDEKLFF. As DNA, the CDR3 is TGTGCCAGCAGTTACGAAGGCAGGGGGGATGAAAAACTGTTTTTT.